One and the same sample provided the 5 T cell receptor beta chains below, sequenced in a study of blood T cells in healthy people across ages. The use of a sample-barcoded 5' primer and a J-beta primer mix characterized a second PCR of 7 to 11 cycles. TCRdb recomputed calls from the 5' RACE reads with MiXCR, one row per CDR3 protein. Among around 800,000 distinct CDR3 sequences, under 30% were seen once, and the ten largest hold 2.5% to 3.5%. These data were also reused for a study on T cells of mothers and their children.

The source material was blood. These receptors all stem from a boy younger than 18 in good health.

In this sample, this clonotype turned up a few times. Relative to the germline gene, one junction end is altered; a read error may explain this. The V call is TRBV10-2, the J call TRBJ1-1; a possible D gene is TRBD1 (5 bases). This CDR3 is built from 14 residues. CDR1 is WSHSY and CDR2 is SAAADI in the germline V gene. This CDR3 is CATLLGTGNTGAFF. The CDR3 region has the DNA TGCGCCACCTTACTCGGGACGGGGAACACTGGAGCTTTCTTT.

This clonotype was found a few times. This chain connects TRBV20-1 to TRBJ1-2, with TRBD1 matching over 7 bases. V trimming: 3 bases; J trimming: 2 bases; junction bases outside the gene matches: 9. Germline CDR1 reads DFQATT; CDR2 reads SNEGSKA (reference sequence). This CDR3 spans 15 amino acids. CDR3 in amino acids: CSARKGGASNYGYTF. In DNA, the CDR3 is TGCAGTGCTAGGAAAGGGGGCGCCTCGAACTATGGCTACACCTTC.

The gene calls are TRBV29-1 and TRBJ2-7; 8 bases are shared with TRBD1. CDR1 and CDR2 from the germline V gene are SQVTM and ANQGSEA. The CDR3 runs 13 residues. Trimming at V came to 7 bases and at J to 3 bases, leaving 8 bases not matched to a gene. In nucleotides, the CDR3 is TGCAGCGCCCGTGAGGGACAGGACTACGAGCAGTACTTC. Translated: CSAREGQDYEQYF.

This rearrangement joins TRBV7-9 to TRBJ1-2, with D tentatively TRBD1 (6 bases). The CDR3 length is 14 residues. Trimming stripped 5 bases from V and 2 bases from J, with 12 bases between. Germline V gives CDR1 SEHNR, CDR2 FQNEAQ (reference sequence). The CDR3 region has the DNA TGTGCCAGCAGCACCCCGGGGGCAAACTATGGCTACACCTTC. Protein sequence: CASSTPGANYGYTF.

In its sample, this clonotype was seen a few times. The gene calls are TRBV6-5 and TRBJ2-1, with D perhaps TRBD1 (5 bases). The CDR3 is made up of 12 amino acids. Germline CDR1 reads MNHEY; CDR2 reads SVGAGI. Trimming removed 2 bases from V and 10 bases from J, with 9 bases in between. The CDR3 DNA reads as TGTGCCAGCAGTTACAGGGGTGAGGAGCAGTTCTTC. The encoded protein is CASSYRGEEQFF.